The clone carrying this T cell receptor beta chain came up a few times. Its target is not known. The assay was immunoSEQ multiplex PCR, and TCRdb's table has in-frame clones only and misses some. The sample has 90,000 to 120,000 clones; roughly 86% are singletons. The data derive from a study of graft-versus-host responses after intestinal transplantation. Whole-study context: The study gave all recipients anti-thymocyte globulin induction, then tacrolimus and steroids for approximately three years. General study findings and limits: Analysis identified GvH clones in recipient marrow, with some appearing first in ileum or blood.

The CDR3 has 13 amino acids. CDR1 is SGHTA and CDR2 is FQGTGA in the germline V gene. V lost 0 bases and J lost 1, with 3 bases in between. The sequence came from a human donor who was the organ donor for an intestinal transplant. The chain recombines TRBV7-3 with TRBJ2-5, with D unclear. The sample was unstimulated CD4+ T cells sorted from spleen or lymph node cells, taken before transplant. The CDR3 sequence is CASSLTPQETQYF. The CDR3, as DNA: TGTGCCAGCAGCTTAACGCCCCAAGAGACCCAGTACTTC.